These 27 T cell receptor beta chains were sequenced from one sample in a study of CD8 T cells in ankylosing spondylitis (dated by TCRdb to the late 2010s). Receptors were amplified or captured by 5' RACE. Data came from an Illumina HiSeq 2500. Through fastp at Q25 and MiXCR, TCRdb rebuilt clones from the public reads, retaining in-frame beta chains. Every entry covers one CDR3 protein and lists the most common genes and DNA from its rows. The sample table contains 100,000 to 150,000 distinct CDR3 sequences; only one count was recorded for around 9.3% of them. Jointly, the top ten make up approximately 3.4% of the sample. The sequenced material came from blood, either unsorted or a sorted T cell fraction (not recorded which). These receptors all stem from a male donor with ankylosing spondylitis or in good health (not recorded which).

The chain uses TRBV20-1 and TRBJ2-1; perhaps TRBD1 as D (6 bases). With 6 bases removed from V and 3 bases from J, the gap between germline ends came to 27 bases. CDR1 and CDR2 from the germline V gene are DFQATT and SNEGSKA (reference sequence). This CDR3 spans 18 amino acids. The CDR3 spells CSAFTGSAHPEIYNEQFF. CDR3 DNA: TGCAGTGCCTTCACAGGGAGCGCCCACCCGGAGATCTACAATGAGCAGTTCTTC.

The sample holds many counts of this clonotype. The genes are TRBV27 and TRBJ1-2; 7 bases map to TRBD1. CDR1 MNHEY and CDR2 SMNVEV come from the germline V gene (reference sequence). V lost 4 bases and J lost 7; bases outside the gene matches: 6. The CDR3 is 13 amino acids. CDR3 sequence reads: CASSSGGSGGYTF. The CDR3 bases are TGTGCCAGCAGTTCAGGGGGATCGGGTGGCTACACCTTC.

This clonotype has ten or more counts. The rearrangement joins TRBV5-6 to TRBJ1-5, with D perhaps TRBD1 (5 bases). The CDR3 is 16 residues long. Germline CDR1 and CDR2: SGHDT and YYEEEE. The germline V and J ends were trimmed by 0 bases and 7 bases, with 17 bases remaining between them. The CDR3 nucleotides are TGTGCCAGCAGCTTGGCCGACGAGGCAGGGCGCCAGCCCCAGCATTTT. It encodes CASSLADEAGRQPQHF.

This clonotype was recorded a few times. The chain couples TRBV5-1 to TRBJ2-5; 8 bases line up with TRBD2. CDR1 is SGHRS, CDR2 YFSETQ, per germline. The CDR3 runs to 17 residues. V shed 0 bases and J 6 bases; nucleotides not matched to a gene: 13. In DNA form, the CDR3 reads TGCGCCAGCAGCTTGGTAAATAGCGGGATGGGGCTGAAGACCCAGTACTTC. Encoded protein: CASSLVNSGMGLKTQYF.

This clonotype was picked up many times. CDR3 nucleotides: TGTGCCAGCAGTTTCTTAAGTGCGGGAAAAATCAAAAATGAGCAGTTCTTC. Its translation is CASSFLSAGKIKNEQFF. This chain connects TRBV28 to TRBJ2-1; weak D call: TRBD2 (6 bases). The CDR3 runs to 17 residues. Germline V gene data show CDR1 as MDHEN and CDR2 as SYDVKM. Between the trimmed V and J ends, which lost 3 bases and 7 bases, there was a span of 22 bases.

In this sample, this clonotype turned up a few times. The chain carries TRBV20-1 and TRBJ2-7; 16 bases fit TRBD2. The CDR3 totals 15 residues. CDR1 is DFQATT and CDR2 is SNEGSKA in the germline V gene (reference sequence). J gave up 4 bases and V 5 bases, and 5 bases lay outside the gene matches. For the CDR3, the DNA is TGCAGTGCTCCGCCGGGACTAGCGGGAGGGTACGAGCAGTACTTC. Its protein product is CSAPPGLAGGYEQYF.

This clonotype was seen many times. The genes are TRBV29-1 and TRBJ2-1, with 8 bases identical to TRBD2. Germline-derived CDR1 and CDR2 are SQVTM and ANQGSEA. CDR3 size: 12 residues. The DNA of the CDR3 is TGCAGGGCGGGGGGTGGTAGCAATGAGCAGTTCTTC. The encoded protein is CRAGGGSNEQFF.

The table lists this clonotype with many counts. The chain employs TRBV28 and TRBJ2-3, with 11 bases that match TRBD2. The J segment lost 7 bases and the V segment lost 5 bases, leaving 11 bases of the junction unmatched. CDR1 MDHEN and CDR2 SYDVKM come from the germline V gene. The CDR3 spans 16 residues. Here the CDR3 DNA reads TGTGCCAGCAGTCCGAGTCTAGCGGGAGGAGTCAATACGCAGTATTTT. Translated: CASSPSLAGGVNTQYF.

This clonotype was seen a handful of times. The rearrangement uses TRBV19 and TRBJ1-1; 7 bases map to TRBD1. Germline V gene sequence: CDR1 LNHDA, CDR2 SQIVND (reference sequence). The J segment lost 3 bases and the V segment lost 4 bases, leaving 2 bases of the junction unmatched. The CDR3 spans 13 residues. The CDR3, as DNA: TGTGCCAGTAGTACCGACAGGGACACTGAAGCTTTCTTT. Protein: CASSTDRDTEAFF.

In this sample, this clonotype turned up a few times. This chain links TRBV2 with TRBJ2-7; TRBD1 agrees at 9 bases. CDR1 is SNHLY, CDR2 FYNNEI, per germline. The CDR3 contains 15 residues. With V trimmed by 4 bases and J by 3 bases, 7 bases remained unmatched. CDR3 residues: CASSALGTGIYEQYF. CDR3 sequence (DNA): TGTGCCAGCAGTGCCCTTGGGACAGGGATCTACGAGCAGTACTTC.

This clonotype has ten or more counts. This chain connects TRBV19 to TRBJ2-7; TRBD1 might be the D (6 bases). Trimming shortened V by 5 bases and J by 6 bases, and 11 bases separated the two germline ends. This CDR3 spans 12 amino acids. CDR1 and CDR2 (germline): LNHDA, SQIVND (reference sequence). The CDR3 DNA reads TGTGCCAGTAGTCCCAGGGGCCTCGAGCAGTACTTC. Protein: CASSPRGLEQYF. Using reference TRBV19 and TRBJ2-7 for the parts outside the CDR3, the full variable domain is DGGITQSPKYLFRKEGQNVTLSCEQNLNHDAMYWYRQDPGQGLRLIYYSQIVNDFQKGDIAEGYSVSREKKESFPLTVTSAQKNPTAFYLCASSPRGLEQYFGPGTRLTVT.

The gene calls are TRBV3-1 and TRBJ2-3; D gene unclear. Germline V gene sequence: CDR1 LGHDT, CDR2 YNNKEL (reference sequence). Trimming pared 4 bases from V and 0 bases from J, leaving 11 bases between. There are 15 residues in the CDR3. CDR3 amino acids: CASSRSVISTDTQYF. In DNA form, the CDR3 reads TGTGCCAGCAGCCGTTCGGTCATAAGCACAGATACGCAGTATTTT.

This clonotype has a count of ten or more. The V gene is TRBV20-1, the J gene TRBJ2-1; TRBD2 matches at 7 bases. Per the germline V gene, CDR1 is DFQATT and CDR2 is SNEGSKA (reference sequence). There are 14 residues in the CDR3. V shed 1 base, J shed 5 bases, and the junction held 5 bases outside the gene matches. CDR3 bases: TGCAGTGCTAGAGTGGCGGGGGAGAACAATGAGCAGTTCTTC. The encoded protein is CSARVAGENNEQFF.

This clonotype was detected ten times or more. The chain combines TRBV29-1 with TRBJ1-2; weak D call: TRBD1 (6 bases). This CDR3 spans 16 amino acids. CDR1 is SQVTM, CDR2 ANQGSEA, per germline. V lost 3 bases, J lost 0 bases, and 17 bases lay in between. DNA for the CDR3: TGCAGCGTTGACCTGACAGGAGGGGAAGCTAACTATGGCTACACCTTC. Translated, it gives CSVDLTGGEANYGYTF. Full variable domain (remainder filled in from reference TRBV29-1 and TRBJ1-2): SAVISQKPSRDICQRGTSLTIQCQVDSQVTMMFWYRQQPGQSLTLIATANQGSEATYESGFVIDKFPISRPNLTFSTLTVSNMSPEDSSIYLCSVDLTGGEANYGYTFGSGTRLTVV.

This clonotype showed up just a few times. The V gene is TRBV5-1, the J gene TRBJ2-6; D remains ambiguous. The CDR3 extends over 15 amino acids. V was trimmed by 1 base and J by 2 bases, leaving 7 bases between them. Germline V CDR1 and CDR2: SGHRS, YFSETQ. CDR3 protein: CASSLSLAGANVLTF. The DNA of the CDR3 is TGCGCCAGCAGCTTGAGTCTAGCTGGGGCCAACGTCCTGACTTTC.

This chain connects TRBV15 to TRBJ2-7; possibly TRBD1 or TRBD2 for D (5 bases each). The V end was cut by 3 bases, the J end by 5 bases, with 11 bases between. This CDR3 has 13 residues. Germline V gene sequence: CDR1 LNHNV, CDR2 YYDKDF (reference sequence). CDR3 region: CATSSSRDHEQYF. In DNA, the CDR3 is TGTGCCACCAGCAGCTCCAGGGACCACGAGCAGTACTTC.

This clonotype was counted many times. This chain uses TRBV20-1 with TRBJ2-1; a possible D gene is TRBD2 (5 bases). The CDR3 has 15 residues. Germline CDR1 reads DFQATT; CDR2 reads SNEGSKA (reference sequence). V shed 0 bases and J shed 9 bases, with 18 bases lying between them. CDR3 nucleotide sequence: TGCAGTGCTAGAGATGCCGGGAACCCGGGTACTGAGCAGTTCTTC. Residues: CSARDAGNPGTEQFF.

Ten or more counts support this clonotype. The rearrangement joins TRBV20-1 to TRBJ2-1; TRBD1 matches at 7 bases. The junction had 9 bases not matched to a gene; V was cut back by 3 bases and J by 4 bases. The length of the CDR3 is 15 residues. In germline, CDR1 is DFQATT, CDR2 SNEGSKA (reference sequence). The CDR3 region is CSARATGPAYNEQFF. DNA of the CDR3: TGCAGTGCTAGGGCGACAGGGCCCGCTTACAATGAGCAGTTCTTC.

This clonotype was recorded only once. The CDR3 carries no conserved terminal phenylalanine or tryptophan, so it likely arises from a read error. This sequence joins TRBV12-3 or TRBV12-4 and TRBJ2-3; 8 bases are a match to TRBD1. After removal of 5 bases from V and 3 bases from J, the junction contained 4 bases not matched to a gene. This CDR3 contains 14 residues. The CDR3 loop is CASSRQGLTDTQYL. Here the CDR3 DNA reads TGTGCCAGCAGTCGACAGGGGCTAACAGATACGCAGTATCTT.

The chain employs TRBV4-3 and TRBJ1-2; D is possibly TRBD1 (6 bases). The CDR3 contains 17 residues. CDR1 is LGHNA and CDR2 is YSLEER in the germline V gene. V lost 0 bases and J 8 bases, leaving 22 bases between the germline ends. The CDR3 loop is CASSQDIGRGAVRGYTF. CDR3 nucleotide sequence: TGCGCCAGCAGCCAAGATATTGGTCGGGGGGCGGTGCGGGGCTACACCTTC.

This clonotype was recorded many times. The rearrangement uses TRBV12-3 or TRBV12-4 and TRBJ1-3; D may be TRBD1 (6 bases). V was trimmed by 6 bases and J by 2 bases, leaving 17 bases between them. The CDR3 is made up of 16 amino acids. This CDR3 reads CASSRSGTRTGNTIYF. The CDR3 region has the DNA TGTGCCAGCAGCCGAAGCGGGACACGAACTGGAAACACCATATATTTT.

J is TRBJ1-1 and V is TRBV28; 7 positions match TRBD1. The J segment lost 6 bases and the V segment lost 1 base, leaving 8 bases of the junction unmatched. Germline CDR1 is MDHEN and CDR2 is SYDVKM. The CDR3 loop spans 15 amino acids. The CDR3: CASSLYPGGEPEAFF. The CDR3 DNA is TGTGCCAGCAGTTTATATCCAGGGGGTGAACCTGAAGCTTTCTTT.

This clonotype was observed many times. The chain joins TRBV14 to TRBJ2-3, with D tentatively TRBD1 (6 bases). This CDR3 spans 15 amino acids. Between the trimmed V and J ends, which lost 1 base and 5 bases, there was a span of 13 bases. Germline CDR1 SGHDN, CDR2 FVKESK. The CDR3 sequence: CASSQGGLLRDTQYF. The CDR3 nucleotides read TGTGCCAGCAGCCAAGGGGGGCTGCTGAGAGATACGCAGTATTTT. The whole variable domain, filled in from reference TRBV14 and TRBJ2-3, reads EAGVTQFPSHSVIEKGQTVTLRCDPISGHDNLYWYRRVMGKEIKFLLHFVKESKQDESGMPNNRFLAERTGGTYSTLKVQPAELEDSGVYFCASSQGGLLRDTQYFGPGTRLTVL.

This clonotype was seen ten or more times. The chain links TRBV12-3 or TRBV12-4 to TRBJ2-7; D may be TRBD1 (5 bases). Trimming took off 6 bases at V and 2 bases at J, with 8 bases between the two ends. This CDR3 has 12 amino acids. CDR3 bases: TGTGCCAGCAGCAGACAGACCTACGAGCAGTACTTC. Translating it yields CASSRQTYEQYF.

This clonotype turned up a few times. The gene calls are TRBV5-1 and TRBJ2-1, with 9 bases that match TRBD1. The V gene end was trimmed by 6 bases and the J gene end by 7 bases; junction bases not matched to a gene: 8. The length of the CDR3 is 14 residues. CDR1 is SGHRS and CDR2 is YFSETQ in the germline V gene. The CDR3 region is CASIKQGAANEQFF. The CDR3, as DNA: TGCGCCAGCATAAAACAGGGGGCGGCAAATGAGCAGTTCTTC.

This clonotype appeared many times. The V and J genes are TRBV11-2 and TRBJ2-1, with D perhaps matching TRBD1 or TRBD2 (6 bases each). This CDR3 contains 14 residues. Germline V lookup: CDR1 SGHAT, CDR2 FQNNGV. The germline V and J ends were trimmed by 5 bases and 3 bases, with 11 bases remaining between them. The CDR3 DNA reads TGTGCCAGCAGCACGGAGGGGGGCTACAATGAGCAGTTCTTC. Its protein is CASSTEGGYNEQFF.

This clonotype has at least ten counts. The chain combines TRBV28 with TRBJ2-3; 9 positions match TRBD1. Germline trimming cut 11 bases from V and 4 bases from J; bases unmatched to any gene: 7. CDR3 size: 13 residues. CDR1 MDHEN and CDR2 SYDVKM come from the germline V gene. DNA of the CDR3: TGTGCCGGGGGACAGGGTTCGGCAGATACGCAGTATTTT. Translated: CAGGQGSADTQYF.